Presented here are 29 T cell receptor beta chains from one specimen sequenced in a study of cytomegalovirus exposure and HLA in healthy donors. Profiling relied on immunoSEQ multiplex PCR, and the TCRdb table lists in-frame clones only, not all of them. Among roughly 60,000 clones, roughly 96% were seen once, and the ten largest hold approximately 1%. Material: PBMCs. These receptor sequences come from a man aged 18 to 30 in good health and CMV-seronegative.

This sequence joins TRBV7-9 and TRBJ1-2, with unresolved D. The CDR3 spans 16 residues. CDR1 SEHNR and CDR2 FQNEAQ come from the germline V gene (reference sequence). Trimming left V 5 bases short and J 8 bases short, with 24 bases between. CDR3 sequence reads: CASSGETNLAPQGYTF. CDR3 nucleotide sequence: TGTGCCAGCAGCGGGGAGACCAACCTAGCCCCACAGGGCTACACCTTC.

This chain connects TRBV9 to TRBJ2-1; 9 bases agree with TRBD2. The V gene end was trimmed by 0 bases and the J gene end by 8 bases; junction bases not matched to a gene: 6. CDR1 SGDLS and CDR2 YYNGEE come from the germline V gene. The CDR3 runs to 15 residues. The CDR3 loop is CASSVGGTSTDEQFF. The CDR3 region has the DNA TGTGCCAGCAGCGTAGGAGGGACTAGCACGGATGAGCAGTTCTTC.

The V and J genes are TRBV7-2 and TRBJ1-5; possible D gene TRBD1, 6 bases. Looked up from germline, CDR1 is SGHTA and CDR2 is FQGNSA. The germline V and J ends were trimmed by 1 base and 3 bases, with 13 bases remaining between them. This CDR3 has 16 amino acids. CDR3 coding DNA: TGTGCCAGCAGCTTAGTGGGCCAGGGGTACAATCAGCCCCAGCATTTT. Residues: CASSLVGQGYNQPQHF. The whole variable domain, remainder taken from reference TRBV7-2 and TRBJ1-5, is GAGVSQSPSNKVTEKGKDVELRCDPISGHTALYWYRQSLGQGLEFLIYFQGNSAPDKSGLPSDRFSAERTGGSVSTLTIQRTQQEDSAVYLCASSLVGQGYNQPQHFGDGTRLSIL.

The V gene is TRBV4-3, the J gene TRBJ1-3; D gene uncertain. CDR3 length equals 15 residues. Germline assignment: CDR1 LGHNA and CDR2 YSLEER. V lost 0 bases and J 9 bases, leaving 15 bases between the germline ends. Written as DNA, the CDR3 is TGCGCCAGCAGCCAAGATAGAGGGTCCGGAGGCACCATATATTTT. It specifies CASSQDRGSGGTIYF.

CDR3: CASSLGGGANTEAFF. The CDR3 DNA reads TGTGCCAGCAGCTTGGGGGGTGGGGCGAACACTGAAGCTTTCTTT. This chain links TRBV5-4 with TRBJ1-1; a weak D match, TRBD1 (5 bases). V was shortened by 0 bases and J by 1 base, with 10 bases between the two germline ends. From germline, CDR1 is SGHNT and CDR2 YYREEE (reference sequence). The CDR3 consists of 15 residues. Full variable domain (rest looked up from reference TRBV5-4 and TRBJ1-1): ETGVTQSPTHLIKTRGQQVTLRCSSQSGHNTVSWYQQALGQGPQFIFQYYREEENGRGNFPPRFSGLQFPNYSSELNVNALELDDSALYLCASSLGGGANTEAFFGQGTRLTVV.

This chain links TRBV27 with TRBJ2-2, with unresolved D. Germline CDR1 is MNHEY and CDR2 is SMNVEV (reference sequence). Deletions cut 7 bases from V and 0 bases from J, with 9 bases between. This CDR3 comprises 14 residues. The CDR3 nucleotides read TGTGCCAGCAAAGATCGAGCGAACACCGGGGAGCTGTTTTTT. Protein sequence: CASKDRANTGELFF.

The chain carries TRBV18 and TRBJ2-1; the match to TRBD2 covers 7 bases. Trimming at V came to 3 bases and at J to 10 bases, leaving 15 bases not matched to a gene. CDR3 length: 16 amino acids. Germline V CDR1 and CDR2: KGHSH, LQKENI. The CDR3 DNA follows: TGTGCCAGCTCACCGCTCACCGCGGGAGCGGGCCAAGAGCAGTTCTTC. This encodes CASSPLTAGAGQEQFF.

The chain joins TRBV27 to TRBJ2-5; 12 positions match TRBD2. The last part of the DNA fits TRBJ2-7 better; the J call may be wrong. The germline CDR1 and CDR2 sequences are MNHEY and SMNVEV (reference sequence). The CDR3 runs to 16 residues. The CDR3 loop reads CASSSSRTSGIYEQYF. The CDR3 DNA follows: TGTGCCAGCAGTTCCTCCCGGACTAGCGGGATTTACGAGCAGTACTTC.

This clone was observed once. J is TRBJ2-3 and V is TRBV30, with TRBD2 as a possible D gene (6 bases). The CDR3 has 15 amino acids. CDR1 is GTSNPN, CDR2 SVGIG, per germline (reference sequence). Trimming removed 0 bases from V and 2 bases from J, with 12 bases in between. The DNA for the CDR3 is TGTGCCTGGAGTGTCGGTGCGGGGAACACAGATACGCAGTATTTT. Encoded protein: CAWSVGAGNTDTQYF.

The CDR3: CASSPWTSGSTDTQYF. CDR3 DNA sequence: TGTGCCAGCAGCCCGTGGACTAGCGGGAGCACAGATACGCAGTATTTT. The chain links TRBV5-4 to TRBJ2-3; 11 positions match TRBD2. Trimming cost V 4 bases and J 0 bases; bases outside gene matches: 4. CDR1 is SGHNT and CDR2 is YYREEE in the germline V gene (reference sequence). The CDR3 sequence is 16 residues long. Combining the CDR3 with reference TRBV5-4 and TRBJ2-3 gives the whole variable domain ETGVTQSPTHLIKTRGQQVTLRCSSQSGHNTVSWYQQALGQGPQFIFQYYREEENGRGNFPPRFSGLQFPNYSSELNVNALELDDSALYLCASSPWTSGSTDTQYFGPGTRLTVL.

The rearrangement uses TRBV5-6 and TRBJ2-3, with D maybe TRBD1 (6 bases). CDR3 size: 15 residues. Trimming stripped 3 bases from V and 2 bases from J, with 13 bases between. Germline V gene lookup returns CDR1 SGHDT and CDR2 YYEEEE. CDR3 loop: CASSWGQGLTDTQYF. CDR3 nucleotides: TGTGCCAGCAGCTGGGGTCAGGGGCTCACAGATACGCAGTATTTT.

J is TRBJ2-5 and V is TRBV6-1, with D tentatively TRBD2 (6 bases). Between the trimmed V and J ends, which lost 2 bases and 4 bases, there was a span of 11 bases. In germline, CDR1 is MNHNS, CDR2 SASEGT. This CDR3 region has 14 residues. CDR3 protein: CASSECGVGETQYF. The CDR3 nucleotides read TGTGCCAGCAGTGAATGCGGGGTTGGAGAGACCCAGTACTTC.

This chain uses TRBV6-5 with TRBJ2-1; D is perhaps TRBD2 (6 bases). Germline loops: CDR1 MNHEY, CDR2 SVGAGI. The CDR3 is 14 residues long. Trimming took off 6 bases at V and 0 bases at J, with 9 bases between the two ends. The CDR3 is CASRLADSYNEQFF. The CDR3 DNA reads as TGTGCCAGCAGATTAGCGGACTCCTACAATGAGCAGTTCTTC.

V usage is TRBV14 and J usage is TRBJ2-3; D may be TRBD2 (6 bases). This CDR3 region has 17 residues. The germline gives CDR1 SGHDN, CDR2 FVKESK. V lost 0 bases to trimming and J lost 2 bases, with 15 bases between them. In DNA, the CDR3 is TGTGCCAGCAGCCAAGATAATTGGAGGGGATCCACAGATACGCAGTATTTT. Its translation is CASSQDNWRGSTDTQYF.

This chain uses TRBV9 with TRBJ2-2, with 13 bases aligning to TRBD2. CDR1 is SGDLS, CDR2 YYNGEE, per germline. Trimming at V came to 4 bases and at J to 4 bases, leaving 7 bases not matched to a gene. This CDR3 is 17 amino acids long. The CDR3 DNA follows: TGTGCCAGCAGCTCCCGGACTAGCGGGAGTGGCACCGGGGAGCTGTTTTTT. Its protein is CASSSRTSGSGTGELFF.

The CDR3 is CASSLARAETQYF. CDR3 bases: TGCGCCAGCAGCTTGGCCAGGGCGGAGACCCAGTACTTC. The chain recombines TRBV5-1 with TRBJ2-5; possibly TRBD1 for D (5 bases). CDR3 length: 13 residues. Trimming stripped 0 bases from V and 5 bases from J, with 8 bases between. Germline V gene data show CDR1 as SGHRS and CDR2 as YFSETQ.

The V gene is TRBV4-1, the J gene TRBJ1-1; 7 bases map to TRBD1. CDR3 length equals 18 residues. The germline V gene encodes CDR1 MGHRA and CDR2 YSYEKL. The V gene end was trimmed by 3 bases and the J gene end by 4 bases; junction bases not matched to a gene: 17. CDR3 bases: TGCGCCAGCAGCCACCCCCCGGGGGACAGACACGGGGGCACTGAAGCTTTCTTT. This translates into CASSHPPGDRHGGTEAFF.

The chain couples TRBV5-1 to TRBJ2-7; 9 bases are shared with TRBD1. V was pared by 3 bases and J by 7 bases, with 14 bases of the junction left unmatched. This CDR3 spans 16 amino acids. CDR1 SGHRS and CDR2 YFSETQ come from the germline V gene. In nucleotides, the CDR3 is TGCGCCAGCAGCTCAGGGACAGGGAAGGATCTCCGGGAGCAGTACTTC. Amino acids: CASSSGTGKDLREQYF.

This chain links TRBV6-1 with TRBJ1-5; D possibly corresponds to TRBD1 (6 bases). The CDR3 totals 15 residues. V gave up 2 bases and J gave up 0 bases, with 8 bases separating them. Per germline, CDR1 MNHNS and CDR2 SASEGT. The chain's CDR3 is CASSERGISNQPQHF. In DNA form, the CDR3 reads TGTGCCAGCAGTGAAAGGGGGATTAGCAATCAGCCCCAGCATTTT.

V usage is TRBV29-1 and J usage is TRBJ2-3; D remains unclear. V was pared by 6 bases and J by 8 bases, with 9 bases between. Germline values: CDR1 SQVTM, CDR2 ANQGSEA. The CDR3 is 10 residues long. CDR3 loop: CSVLDGTQYF. CDR3 in DNA: TGCAGCGTGCTAGATGGTACGCAGTATTTT.

This clone has only one observation. The germline gene is not matched at one end of the junction; a read error may be the cause. The V gene is TRBV4-1, the J gene TRBJ1-4, with 8 bases lining up with TRBD1. CDR3 length equals 15 residues. Germline CDR1 and CDR2: MGHRA and YSYEKL. DNA for the CDR3: TGCGCCAGCAGCCTGAACAGGGGGTTTGTTGAAAAACTGTCTTTT. Amino acid sequence: CASSLNRGFVEKLSF.

The chain is built from TRBV29-1 and TRBJ2-3; 8 nucleotides match TRBD2. CDR3 length equals 15 residues. The V and J ends lost 7 bases and 1 base, in that order; junction bases with no gene match: 10. Germline V lookup: CDR1 SQVTM, CDR2 ANQGSEA. CDR3: CSAHPQLAGTDTQYF. CDR3 bases: TGCAGCGCCCACCCCCAACTAGCGGGCACAGATACGCAGTATTTT.

The chain uses TRBV2 and TRBJ1-5, with TRBD1 matching over 7 bases. Germline CDR1 and CDR2: SNHLY and FYNNEI. Trimming removed 9 bases from V and 3 bases from J; junction bases left unmatched: 5. This CDR3 comprises 13 residues. The DNA for the CDR3 is TGTGCCAGGGGACAGACCAACAATCAGCCCCAGCATTTT. Translating it yields CARGQTNNQPQHF.

The chain is built from TRBV2 and TRBJ1-5; the match to TRBD1 covers 10 bases. CDR3 length equals 17 residues. Germline trimming cut 5 bases from V and 0 bases from J; bases unmatched to any gene: 7. Germline CDR1 is SNHLY and CDR2 is FYNNEI. CDR3 in DNA: TGTGCCAGCAGTCTGGGACAGGGGACATATAGCAATCAGCCCCAGCATTTT. Translating gives CASSLGQGTYSNQPQHF. The whole variable domain, filled in from reference TRBV2 and TRBJ1-5, reads EPEVTQTPSHQVTQMGQEVILRCVPISNHLYFYWYRQILGQKVEFLVSFYNNEISEKSEIFDDQFSVERPDGSNFTLKIRSTKLEDSAMYFCASSLGQGTYSNQPQHFGDGTRLSIL.

V and J are TRBV30 and TRBJ2-1; 9 positions agree with TRBD2. This CDR3 is 20 amino acids long. Germline CDR1 reads GTSNPN; CDR2 reads SVGIG (reference sequence). The trim removed 4 bases at V and 0 bases at J, leaving 19 bases unmatched. This CDR3 is CAWNGVLGSGSLRSYNEQFF. The DNA of the CDR3 is TGTGCCTGGAATGGGGTGTTGGGTAGCGGGAGTCTGCGCTCCTACAATGAGCAGTTCTTC.

The chain carries TRBV21-1 and TRBJ1-5. TRBV21-1 is classified as a pseudogene. The CDR3 has 16 residues. CDR3: CAGSKERIEGNQPQHF. DNA of the CDR3: TGTGCCGGCAGCAAAGAAAGGATAGAGGGCAATCAGCCCCAGCATTTT.

This clone has a single count. The chain combines TRBV19 with TRBJ2-7; 9 positions match TRBD1. The CDR3 is 16 residues long. V was pared by 1 base and J by 2 bases, with 6 bases of the junction left unmatched. In germline, CDR1 is LNHDA, CDR2 SQIVND (reference sequence). The CDR3 is CASSIAGTGYPYEQYF. For the CDR3, the DNA is TGTGCCAGTAGTATAGCCGGGACAGGGTACCCCTACGAGCAGTACTTC. Combining the CDR3 with reference TRBV19 and TRBJ2-7 gives the whole variable domain DGGITQSPKYLFRKEGQNVTLSCEQNLNHDAMYWYRQDPGQGLRLIYYSQIVNDFQKGDIAEGYSVSREKKESFPLTVTSAQKNPTAFYLCASSIAGTGYPYEQYFGPGTRLTVT.

The V call is TRBV9, the J call TRBJ1-1; D is perhaps TRBD1 (5 bases). Trimming took off 0 bases at V and 4 bases at J, with 10 bases between the two ends. The CDR3 contains 14 residues. Germline V lookup: CDR1 SGDLS, CDR2 YYNGEE. The DNA for the CDR3 is TGTGCCAGCAGCGTAGGTGCCCAGGGCACTGAAGCTTTCTTT. It codes for CASSVGAQGTEAFF.

V is TRBV5-4 and J is TRBJ2-7, with 8 bases aligning to TRBD2. V was pared by 4 bases and J by 7 bases, with 16 bases of the junction left unmatched. Germline CDR1 SGHNT, CDR2 YYREEE (reference sequence). CDR3 length: 16 amino acids. The CDR3 DNA is TGTGCCAGCAGCGTGGGTTCCGGGACTAGATGGAGGGAGCAGTACTTC. This sequence encodes CASSVGSGTRWREQYF.